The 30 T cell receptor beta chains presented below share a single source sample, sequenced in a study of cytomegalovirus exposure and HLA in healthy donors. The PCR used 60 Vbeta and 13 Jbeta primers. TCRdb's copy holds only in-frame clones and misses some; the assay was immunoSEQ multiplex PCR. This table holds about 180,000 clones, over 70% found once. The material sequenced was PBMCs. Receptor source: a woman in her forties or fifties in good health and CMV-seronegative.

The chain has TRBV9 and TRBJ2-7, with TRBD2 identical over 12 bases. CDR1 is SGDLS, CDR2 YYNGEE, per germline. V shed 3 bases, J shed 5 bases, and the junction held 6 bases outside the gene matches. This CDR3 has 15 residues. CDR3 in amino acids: CASSAGLAGSHEQYF. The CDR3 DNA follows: TGTGCCAGCAGCGCTGGACTAGCGGGGTCCCACGAGCAGTACTTC.

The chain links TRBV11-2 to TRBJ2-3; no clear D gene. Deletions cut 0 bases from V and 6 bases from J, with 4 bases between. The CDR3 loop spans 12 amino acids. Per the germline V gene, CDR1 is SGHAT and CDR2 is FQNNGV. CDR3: CASSLDRDTQYF. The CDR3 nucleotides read TGTGCCAGCAGCTTAGATCGGGATACGCAGTATTTT.

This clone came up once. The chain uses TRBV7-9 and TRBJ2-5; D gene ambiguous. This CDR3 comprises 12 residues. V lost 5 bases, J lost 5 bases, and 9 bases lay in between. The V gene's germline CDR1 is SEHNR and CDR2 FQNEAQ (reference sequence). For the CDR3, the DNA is TGTGCCAGCAGCCTGTCCAGTGAGACCCAGTACTTC. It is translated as CASSLSSETQYF.

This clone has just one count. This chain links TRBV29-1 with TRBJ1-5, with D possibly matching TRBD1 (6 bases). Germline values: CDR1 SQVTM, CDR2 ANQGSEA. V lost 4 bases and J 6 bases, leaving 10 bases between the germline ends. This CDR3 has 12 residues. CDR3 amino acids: CSVGGGPQPQHF. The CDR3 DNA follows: TGCAGCGTTGGGGGGGGGCCTCAGCCCCAGCATTTT.

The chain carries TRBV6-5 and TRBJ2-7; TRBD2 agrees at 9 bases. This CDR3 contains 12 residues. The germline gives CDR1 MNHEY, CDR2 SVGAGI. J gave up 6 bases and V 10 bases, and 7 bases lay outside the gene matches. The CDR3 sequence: CATSGLALEQYF. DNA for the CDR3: TGTGCCACATCGGGACTAGCTCTCGAGCAGTACTTC.

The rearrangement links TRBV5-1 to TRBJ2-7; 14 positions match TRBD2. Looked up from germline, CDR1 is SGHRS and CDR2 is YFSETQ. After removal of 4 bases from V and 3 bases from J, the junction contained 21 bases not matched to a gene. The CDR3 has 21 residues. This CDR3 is CASSKTTGLAGGQSAYYEQYF. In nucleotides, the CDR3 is TGCGCCAGCAGCAAGACGACCGGACTAGCGGGGGGCCAGTCAGCCTACTACGAGCAGTACTTC.

The CDR3 region has the DNA TGTGCCAGCAGCTTGAAGAGGCCGGACTATGGCTACACCTTC. It codes for CASSLKRPDYGYTF. The chain employs TRBV5-4 and TRBJ1-2; no clear D. The length of the CDR3 is 14 residues. Trimming took 1 base from V and 3 from J, leaving 10 bases between them. CDR1 and CDR2 (germline): SGHNT, YYREEE (reference sequence). Looking up the rest from reference TRBV5-4 and TRBJ1-2 gives the full variable domain: ETGVTQSPTHLIKTRGQQVTLRCSSQSGHNTVSWYQQALGQGPQFIFQYYREEENGRGNFPPRFSGLQFPNYSSELNVNALELDDSALYLCASSLKRPDYGYTFGSGTRLTVV.

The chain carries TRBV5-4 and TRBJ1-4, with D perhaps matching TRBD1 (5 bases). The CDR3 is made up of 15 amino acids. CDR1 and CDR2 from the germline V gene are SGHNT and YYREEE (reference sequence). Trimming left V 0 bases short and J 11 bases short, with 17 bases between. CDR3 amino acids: CASSLDGQGGGKLFF. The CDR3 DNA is TGTGCCAGCAGCTTGGATGGGCAGGGAGGAGGGAAACTGTTTTTT.

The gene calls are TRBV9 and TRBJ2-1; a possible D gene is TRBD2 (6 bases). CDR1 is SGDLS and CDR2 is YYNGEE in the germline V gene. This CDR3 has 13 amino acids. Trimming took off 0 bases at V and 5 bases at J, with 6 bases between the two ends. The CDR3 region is CASSVGTNNEQFF. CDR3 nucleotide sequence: TGTGCCAGCAGCGTAGGGACTAACAATGAGCAGTTCTTC.

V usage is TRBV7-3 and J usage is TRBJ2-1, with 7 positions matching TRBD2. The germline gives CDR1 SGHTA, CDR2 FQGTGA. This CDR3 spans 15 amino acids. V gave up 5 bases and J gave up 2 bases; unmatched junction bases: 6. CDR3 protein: CASSRGAGAYNEQFF. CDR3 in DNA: TGTGCCAGCAGCCGCGGGGCGGGGGCCTACAATGAGCAGTTCTTC. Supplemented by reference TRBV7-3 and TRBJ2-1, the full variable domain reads GAGVSQTPSNKVTEKGKYVELRCDPISGHTALYWYRQSLGQGPEFLIYFQGTGAADDSGLPNDRFFAVRPEGSVSTLKIQRTERGDSAVYLCASSRGAGAYNEQFFGPGTRLTVL.

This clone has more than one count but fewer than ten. The CDR3 DNA reads TGCGCCAGCAGCCAAACGCGGGGAGGAACTGAAGCTTTCTTT. Translated: CASSQTRGGTEAFF. This chain connects TRBV4-1 to TRBJ1-1; the D is unclear. Trimming stripped 2 bases from V and 5 bases from J, with 12 bases between. The CDR3 runs 14 residues. Germline assignment: CDR1 MGHRA and CDR2 YSYEKL.

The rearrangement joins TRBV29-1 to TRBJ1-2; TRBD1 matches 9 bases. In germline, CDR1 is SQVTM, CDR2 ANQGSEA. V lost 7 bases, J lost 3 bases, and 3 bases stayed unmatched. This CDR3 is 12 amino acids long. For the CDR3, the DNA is TGCAGCGCGGACAGGGGATACTATGGCTACACCTTC. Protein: CSADRGYYGYTF.

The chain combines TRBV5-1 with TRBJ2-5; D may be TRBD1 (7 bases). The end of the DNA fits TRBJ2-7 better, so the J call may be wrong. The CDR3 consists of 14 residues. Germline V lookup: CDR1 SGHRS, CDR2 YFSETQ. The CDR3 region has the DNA TGCGCCAGCAGCCCGGAGGGACAGTCCTACGAGCAGTACTTC. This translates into CASSPEGQSYEQYF.

The CDR3 DNA reads TGCAGCGTGACAGAGACAGGGGTTGGGCGAAATGAAAAACTGTTTTTT. It yields the protein CSVTETGVGRNEKLFF. J is TRBJ1-4 and V is TRBV29-1, with 8 bases that match TRBD1. The CDR3 is 16 residues long. Per germline, CDR1 SQVTM and CDR2 ANQGSEA. Trimming took 6 bases from V and 5 from J; bases not matched to a gene: 14.

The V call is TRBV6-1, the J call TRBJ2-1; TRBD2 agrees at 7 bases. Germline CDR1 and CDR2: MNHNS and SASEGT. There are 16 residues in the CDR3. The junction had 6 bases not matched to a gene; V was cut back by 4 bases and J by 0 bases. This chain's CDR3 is CASSAWGGSSYNEQFF. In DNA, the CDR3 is TGTGCCAGCAGTGCGTGGGGCGGGAGCTCCTACAATGAGCAGTTCTTC.

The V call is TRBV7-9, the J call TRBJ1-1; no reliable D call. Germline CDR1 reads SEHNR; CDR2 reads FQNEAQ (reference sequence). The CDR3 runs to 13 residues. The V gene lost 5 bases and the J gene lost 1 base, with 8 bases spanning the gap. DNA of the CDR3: TGTGCCAGCAGCCCCCGGGGGAACACTGAAGCTTTCTTT. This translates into CASSPRGNTEAFF.

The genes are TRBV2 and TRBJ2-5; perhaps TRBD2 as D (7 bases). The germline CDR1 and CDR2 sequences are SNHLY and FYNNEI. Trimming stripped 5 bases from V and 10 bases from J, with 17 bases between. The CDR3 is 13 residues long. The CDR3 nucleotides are TGTGCCAGCAGTCGGGGGGCGTGGGGAGGCCAGTACTTC. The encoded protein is CASSRGAWGGQYF. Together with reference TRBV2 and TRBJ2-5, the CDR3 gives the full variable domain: EPEVTQTPSHQVTQMGQEVILRCVPISNHLYFYWYRQILGQKVEFLVSFYNNEISEKSEIFDDQFSVERPDGSNFTLKIRSTKLEDSAMYFCASSRGAWGGQYFGPGTRLLVL.

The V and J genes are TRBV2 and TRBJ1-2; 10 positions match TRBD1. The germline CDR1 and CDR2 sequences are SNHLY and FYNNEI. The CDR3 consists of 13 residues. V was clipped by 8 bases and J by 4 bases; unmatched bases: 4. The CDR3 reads CASGTGETYGYTF. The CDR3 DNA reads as TGTGCCAGCGGGACAGGGGAGACCTATGGCTACACCTTC.

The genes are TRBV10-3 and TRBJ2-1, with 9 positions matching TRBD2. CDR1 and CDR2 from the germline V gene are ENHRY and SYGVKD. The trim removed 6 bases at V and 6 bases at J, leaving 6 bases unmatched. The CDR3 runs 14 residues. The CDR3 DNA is TGTGCCATCAGAACCGGGACTAGCATCAATGAGCAGTTCTTC. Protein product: CAIRTGTSINEQFF.

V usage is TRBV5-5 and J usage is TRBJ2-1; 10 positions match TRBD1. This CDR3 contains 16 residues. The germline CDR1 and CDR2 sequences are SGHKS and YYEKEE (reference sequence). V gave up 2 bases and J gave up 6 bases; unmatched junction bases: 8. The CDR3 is CASSFYPGQGSNEQFF. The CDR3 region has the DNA TGTGCCAGCAGCTTTTATCCGGGACAGGGGAGCAATGAGCAGTTCTTC.

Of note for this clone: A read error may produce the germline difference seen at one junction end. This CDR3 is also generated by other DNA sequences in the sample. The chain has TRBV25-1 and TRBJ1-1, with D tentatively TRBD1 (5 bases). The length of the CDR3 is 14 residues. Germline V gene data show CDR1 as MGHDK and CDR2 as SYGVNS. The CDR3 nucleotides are TGCGCCAGCAGTGAATATGGGGCAGTCACTGAAGCTTTCTTT. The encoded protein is CASSEYGAVTEAFF. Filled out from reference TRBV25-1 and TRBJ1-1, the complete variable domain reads EADIYQTPRYLVIGTGKKITLECSQTMGHDKMYWYQQDPGMELHLIHYSYGVNSTEKGDLSSESTVSRIRTEHFPLTLESARPSHTSQYLCASSEYGAVTEAFFGQGTRLTVV.

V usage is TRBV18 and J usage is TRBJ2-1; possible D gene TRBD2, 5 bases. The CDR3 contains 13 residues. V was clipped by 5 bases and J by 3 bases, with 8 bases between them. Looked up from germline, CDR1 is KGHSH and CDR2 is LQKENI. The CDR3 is CASSAGNYNEQFF. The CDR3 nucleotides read TGTGCCAGCTCAGCCGGGAACTACAATGAGCAGTTCTTC.

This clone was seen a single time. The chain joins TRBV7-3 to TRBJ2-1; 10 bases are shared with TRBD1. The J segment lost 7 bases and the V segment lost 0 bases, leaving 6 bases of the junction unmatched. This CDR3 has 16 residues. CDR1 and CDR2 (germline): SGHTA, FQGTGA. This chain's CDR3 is CASSLTGGQGQNEQFF. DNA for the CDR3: TGTGCCAGCAGCTTAACGGGGGGACAGGGGCAGAATGAGCAGTTCTTC.

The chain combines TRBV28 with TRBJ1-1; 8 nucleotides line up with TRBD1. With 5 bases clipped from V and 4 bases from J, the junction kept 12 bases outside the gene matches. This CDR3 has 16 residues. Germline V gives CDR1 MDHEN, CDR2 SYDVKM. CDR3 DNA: TGTGCCAGCAGTCCCCACGTTGATACAGGGGGCACTGAAGCTTTCTTT. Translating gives CASSPHVDTGGTEAFF.

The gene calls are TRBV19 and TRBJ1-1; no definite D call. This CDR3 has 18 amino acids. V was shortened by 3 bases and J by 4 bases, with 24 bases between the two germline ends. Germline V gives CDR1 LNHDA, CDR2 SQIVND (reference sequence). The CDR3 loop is CASSILKTKDGAGTEAFF. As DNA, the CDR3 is TGTGCCAGTAGTATCCTCAAGACTAAGGACGGAGCAGGCACTGAAGCTTTCTTT.

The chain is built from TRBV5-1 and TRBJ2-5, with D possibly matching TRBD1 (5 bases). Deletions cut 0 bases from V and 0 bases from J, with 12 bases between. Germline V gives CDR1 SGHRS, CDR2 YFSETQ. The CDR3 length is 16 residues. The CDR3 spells CASSLVGAANQETQYF. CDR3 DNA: TGCGCCAGCAGCTTGGTAGGGGCGGCAAACCAAGAGACCCAGTACTTC. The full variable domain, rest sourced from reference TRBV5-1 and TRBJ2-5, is KAGVTQTPRYLIKTRGQQVTLSCSPISGHRSVSWYQQTPGQGLQFLFEYFSETQRNKGNFPGRFSGRQFSNSRSEMNVSTLELGDSALYLCASSLVGAANQETQYFGPGTRLLVL.

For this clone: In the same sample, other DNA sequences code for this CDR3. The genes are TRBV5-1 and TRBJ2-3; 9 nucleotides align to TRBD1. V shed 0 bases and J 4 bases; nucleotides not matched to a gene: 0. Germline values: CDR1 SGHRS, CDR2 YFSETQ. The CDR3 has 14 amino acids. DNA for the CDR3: TGCGCCAGCAGCTTGGGACAGGGGGCAGATACGCAGTATTTT. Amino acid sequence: CASSLGQGADTQYF.

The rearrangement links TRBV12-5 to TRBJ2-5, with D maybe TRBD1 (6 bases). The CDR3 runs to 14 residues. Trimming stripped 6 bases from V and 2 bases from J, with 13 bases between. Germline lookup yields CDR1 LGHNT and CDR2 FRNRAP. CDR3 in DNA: TGTGCTAGTGGCCTGGACAGCCCTCAAGAGACCCAGTACTTC. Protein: CASGLDSPQETQYF.

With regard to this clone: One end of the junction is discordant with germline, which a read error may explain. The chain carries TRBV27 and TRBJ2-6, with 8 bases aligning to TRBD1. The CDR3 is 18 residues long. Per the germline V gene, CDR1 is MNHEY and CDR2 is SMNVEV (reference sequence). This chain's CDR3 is CASSLLGQGVSEANVLTF. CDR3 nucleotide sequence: TGTGCCAGCAGTTTACTTGGACAGGGAGTCTCTGAGGCCAACGTCCTGACTTTC.

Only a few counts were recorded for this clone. The CDR3: CASSRLASPDTQYF. In DNA, the CDR3 is TGCGCCAGCAGCCGACTAGCCTCCCCAGATACGCAGTATTTT. The chain uses TRBV5-1 and TRBJ2-3; 7 positions agree with TRBD2. Germline V gives CDR1 SGHRS, CDR2 YFSETQ. Trimming removed 4 bases from V and 4 bases from J; junction bases left unmatched: 6. The CDR3 totals 14 residues.